This TCR beta chain was sequenced for a study of T cell responses to AZD1222 COVID-19 vaccine. Broader study findings: Nearly half of spike-specific TCRs reportedly target unmutated variant regions.

V shed 8 bases and J 4 bases; nucleotides not matched to a gene: 3. Looked up from germline, CDR1 is SNHLY and CDR2 is FYNNEI. There are 12 residues in the CDR3. A note on this clone: Its antigen is not known.

Some clones are missing from TCRdb's copy, which holds only in-frame ones; the method was immunoSEQ multiplex PCR. The table lists tens of thousands of clones, more than 75% of them singletons. Source: peripheral blood, taken on day 0 of AZD1222 vaccination. This rearrangement joins TRBV2 to TRBJ2-7, with TRBD1 matching 9 bases. This sequence originates from an adult in good health. CDR3 sequence (DNA): TGTGCCAGCGACGGACAGGGGTACGAGCAGTACTTC. This translates into CASDGQGYEQYF.